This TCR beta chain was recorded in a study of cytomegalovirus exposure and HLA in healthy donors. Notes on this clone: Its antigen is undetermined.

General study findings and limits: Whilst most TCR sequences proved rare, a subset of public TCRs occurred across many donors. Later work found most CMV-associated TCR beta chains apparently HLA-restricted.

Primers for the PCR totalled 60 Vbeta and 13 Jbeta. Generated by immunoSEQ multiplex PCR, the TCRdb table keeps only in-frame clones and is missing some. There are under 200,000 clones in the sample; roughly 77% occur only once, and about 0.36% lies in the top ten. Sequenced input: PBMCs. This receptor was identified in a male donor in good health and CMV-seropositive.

The CDR3 nucleotides read TGTGCCAGCAGCTCACAGGGGGAACTTGAAGCTTTCTTT. It encodes CASSSQGELEAFF. J is TRBJ1-1 and V is TRBV7-2; 8 bases match TRBD1. Per the germline V gene, CDR1 is SGHTA and CDR2 is FQGNSA. J was trimmed by 7 bases and V by 4 bases; bases with no gene match: 5. This CDR3 region has 13 residues.